This TCR beta chain was captured by sequencing in a study of CD8 T cells in ankylosing spondylitis. This CDR3 is built from 13 residues. The germline V and J ends were trimmed by 4 bases and 6 bases, with 11 bases remaining between them. Germline lookup yields CDR1 WNHNN and CDR2 SYGVQD (reference sequence). TCRdb independently ran MiXCR on the 5' RACE reads; one entry per CDR3 protein. The sample comprises under 300,000 distinct CDR3 sequences, 9.5% to 12% of which are singletons, and roughly 6.8% rests with the top ten. This clonotype came up once. Sequenced input: blood, either unsorted or a sorted T cell fraction (not recorded which). The rearrangement uses TRBV10-1 and TRBJ2-3; D is undetermined. This clonotype was sampled from a male donor with ankylosing spondylitis or in good health (not recorded which). CDR3 nucleotide sequence: TGCGCCAGCAGTGGGTTGACGCGGGATACGCAGTATTTT. Translation: CASSGLTRDTQYF.